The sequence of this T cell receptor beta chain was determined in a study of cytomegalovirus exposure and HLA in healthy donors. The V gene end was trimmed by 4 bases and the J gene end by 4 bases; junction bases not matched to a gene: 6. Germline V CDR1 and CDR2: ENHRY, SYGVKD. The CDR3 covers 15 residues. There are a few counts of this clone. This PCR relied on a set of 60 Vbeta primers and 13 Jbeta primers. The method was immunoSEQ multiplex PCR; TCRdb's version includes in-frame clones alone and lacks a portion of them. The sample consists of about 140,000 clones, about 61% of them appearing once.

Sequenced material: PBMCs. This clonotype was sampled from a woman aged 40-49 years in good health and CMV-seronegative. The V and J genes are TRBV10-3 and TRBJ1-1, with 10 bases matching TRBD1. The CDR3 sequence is CAISGGDRGGTEAFF. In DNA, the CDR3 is TGTGCCATCAGTGGGGGGGACAGGGGTGGCACTGAAGCTTTCTTT.